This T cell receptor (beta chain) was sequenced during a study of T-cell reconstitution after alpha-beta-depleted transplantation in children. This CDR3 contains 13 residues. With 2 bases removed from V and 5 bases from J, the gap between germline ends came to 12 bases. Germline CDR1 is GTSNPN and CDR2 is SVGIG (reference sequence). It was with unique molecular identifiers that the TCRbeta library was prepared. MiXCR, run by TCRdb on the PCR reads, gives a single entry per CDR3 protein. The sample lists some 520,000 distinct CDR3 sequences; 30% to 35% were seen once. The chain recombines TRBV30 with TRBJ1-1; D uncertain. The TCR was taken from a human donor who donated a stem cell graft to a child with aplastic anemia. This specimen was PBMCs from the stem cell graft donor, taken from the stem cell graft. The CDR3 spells CAWSKTLGTEAFF. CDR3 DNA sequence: TGTGCCTGGAGTAAGACCCTGGGAACTGAAGCTTTCTTT.